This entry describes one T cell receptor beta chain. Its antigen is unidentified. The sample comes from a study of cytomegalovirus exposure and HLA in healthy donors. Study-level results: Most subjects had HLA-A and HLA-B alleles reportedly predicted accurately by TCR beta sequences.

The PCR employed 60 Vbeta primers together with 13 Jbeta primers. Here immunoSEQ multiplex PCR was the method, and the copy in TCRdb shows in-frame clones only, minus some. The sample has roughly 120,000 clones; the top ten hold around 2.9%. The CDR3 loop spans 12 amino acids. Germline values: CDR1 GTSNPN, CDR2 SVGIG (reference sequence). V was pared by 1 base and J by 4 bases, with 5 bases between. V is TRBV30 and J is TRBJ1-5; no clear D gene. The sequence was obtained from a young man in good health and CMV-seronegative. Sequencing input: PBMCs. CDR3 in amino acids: CAWSEQNQPQHF. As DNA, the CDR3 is TGTGCCTGGAGTGAACAGAATCAGCCCCAGCATTTT.